A selection of T cell receptor beta chains follows, all from one sample in a study of blood T cell repertoires in COVID-19. Using immunoSEQ multiplex PCR, the repertoire was profiled, and TCRdb retains in-frame clones only, with some absent. The repertoire consists of roughly 260,000 clones, with about 88% occurring once and the leading ten covering under 4.5%. Sequencing was done on a sample of peripheral blood. The receptor set was obtained from a man aged 55 to 69 who had recovered from COVID-19. CDR3s leave out the opening cysteine and the closing phenylalanine or tryptophan. Each record gives: CDR3 length, J gene, V gene, CDR3 protein.

13	TRBJ1-2	TRBV11-2	ASSLDRDRGYGYT
14	TRBJ1-4	TRBV7-2	ASSPLRGTGGEKLF
10	TRBJ2-2	TRBV6-5	ASSYSAGELF
16	TRBJ2-1	TRBV11-2	ASSLIGTGVGPYNEQF
11	TRBJ1-1	TRBV9	ASSPGVNTEAF
15	TRBJ2-1	TRBV19	AREASGHTSSYNEQF
11	TRBJ1-4	TRBV4-2	ASSPRTGRQLF
12	TRBJ2-7	TRBV5-4	ASSNREGSHEQY
12	TRBJ1-5	TRBV5-1	ASSLVQGTQPQH
17	TRBJ2-6	TRBV7-6	ASSLRVSGGASGANVLT
14	TRBJ2-4	TRBV3-1/TRBV3-2	ASSDRTVLAKNIQY
14	TRBJ2-7	TRBV11-2	ASSLVVAGHDYEQY
12	TRBJ1-2	TRBV5-1	ASSFGSAGYGYT
13	TRBJ2-1	TRBV6-2/TRBV6-3	ASSLGVRDYNEQF
15	TRBJ1-5	TRBV7-2	ASSSRRTGGGHQPQH
11	TRBJ2-1	TRBV18	ASSRNRDNEQF
14	TRBJ1-2	TRBV6-5	ASSYVRGNPRPGYT
12	TRBJ1-2	TRBV2	ASNPRTTGDGYT
13	TRBJ1-2	TRBV9	ASSVGQGPSSGYT
12	TRBJ2-3	TRBV6-4	ASSPSGGADTQY
13	TRBJ2-5	TRBV25-1	ASQTQGAGRETQY
13	TRBJ1-6	TRBV6-5	ASRPATGGDSPLH
13	TRBJ1-3	TRBV10-3	AISDDRGAGNTIY
14	TRBJ2-2	TRBV19	ASSIRHSLRTGELF
12	TRBJ1-1	TRBV5-1	ASSLDNRGTEAF
11	TRBJ2-3	TRBV13	ASSLPGTDTQY
15	TRBJ2-1	TRBV3-1/TRBV3-2	ASSLISGTSRANEQF
11	TRBJ1-2	TRBV6-5	ASSYVGSTGYT
11	TRBJ1-1	TRBV12-3/TRBV12-4	ASRQGWGTEAF
15	TRBJ1-2	TRBV11-2	ASSYNWEWTRNYGYT
13	TRBJ2-1	TRBV6-5	ASSYRGSRLHEQF
14	TRBJ2-5	TRBV6-5	ASSYSLGGALETQY
14	TRBJ2-1	TRBV4-2	ASSQGGGPPRNEQF
9	TRBJ1-1	TRBV20-1	SARLGTEAF
16	TRBJ2-7	TRBV7-3	ASSPLDRVPGGIYEQY
14	TRBJ1-3	TRBV5-1	ASSFKDSNSGNTIY
11	TRBJ1-1	TRBV5-6	ASSFGQGAEAF
13	TRBJ2-2	TRBV19	ASSIPLAGDGELF
13	TRBJ2-7	TRBV7-9	ASSLGQVFSYEQY
9	TRBJ1-1	TRBV7-6	ASKRTTEAF
14	TRBJ2-3	TRBV27	ASSPFGTLSTDTQY
11	TRBJ1-5	TRBV7-3	ASSLTQNQPQH
15	TRBJ2-1	TRBV11-2	ASSRTSGGAKVYEQF
12	TRBJ1-2	TRBV6-6	ASQTGGANYGYT
13	TRBJ1-1	TRBV5-5	ASSPGTVKNTEAF
10	TRBJ2-2	TRBV7-2	ASSPLTGELF
10	TRBJ2-3	TRBV19	ASSAYTDTQY
15	TRBJ1-2	TRBV9	ASSLSRDRVSVKGYT
12	TRBJ1-5	TRBV19	ASSIRDSNQPQH
15	TRBJ2-5	TRBV9	ASSVATSGGQRETQY
11	TRBJ2-7	TRBV6-5	ASITGATYEQY
13	TRBJ2-5	TRBV19	ASSIGAGMRETQY
13	TRBJ2-2	TRBV7-8	ASSLALGPVGELF
22	TRBJ1-4	TRBV2	ASVRGYPRQATDNYPRTNEKLF
12	TRBJ1-4	TRBV5-4	ASSTDSRQEKLF
15	TRBJ1-6	TRBV19	ASSIAVGTGRNSPLH
15	TRBJ2-3	TRBV30	AWSVGPGARSTDTQY
9	TRBJ1-2	TRBV25-1	ASSSQYGYT
13	TRBJ1-2	TRBV6-5	ASSYSAGIDYGYT